The present TCR beta chain was sequenced within a study of blood T cells in healthy people across ages. As regards this clonotype: Its target is unknown.

General observations from the study: Roughly linear declines in TCR beta diversity per million T cells occurred with age.

The CDR3 covers 13 residues. Trimming pared 7 bases from V and 4 bases from J, leaving 12 bases between. From germline, CDR1 is SGHAT and CDR2 FQDESV (reference sequence). The use of a sample-barcoded 5' primer and a J-beta primer mix characterized a second PCR of roughly 6 to 11 cycles. TCRdb reprocessed the 5' RACE reads with MiXCR, giving one entry per CDR3 protein. The top ten hold about a fifth of the sample, which has around 970,000 distinct CDR3 sequences, roughly half seen once. The chain joins TRBV11-1 to TRBJ2-3; either TRBD1 or TRBD2 may fit D (5 bases each). The receptor's source is an older woman in good health. Sequenced: blood. The CDR3 is CASTGQNPDTQYF. The CDR3 DNA reads as TGTGCCAGCACGGGGCAGAATCCAGATACGCAGTATTTT.